The 13 T cell receptor beta chains given below trace back to one sample, sequenced in a study of T cell responses to AZD1222 COVID-19 vaccine. Generated by immunoSEQ multiplex PCR, the TCRdb table keeps only in-frame clones and is missing some. The sample contains over 95,000 clones, about 91% of which appear only once. This material consisted of peripheral blood, taken 28 days after the second AZD1222 dose. These receptors all come from an adult who received the AZD1222 COVID-19 vaccine.

This chain joins TRBV12-5 and TRBJ1-6; possible D gene TRBD1, 5 bases. Between the trimmed V and J ends, which lost 0 bases and 14 bases, there was a span of 17 bases. Germline-derived CDR1 and CDR2 are LGHNT and FRNRAP. CDR3 length: 15 residues. The CDR3 protein is CASGLVYGASGSLHF. CDR3 nucleotide sequence: TGTGCTAGTGGTTTGGTGTATGGGGCCAGTGGTTCCCTCCACTTT.

Here the CDR3 reads CASSRDHTGTGMDGYTF. In DNA, the CDR3 is TGTGCCAGCAGCCGCGACCATACCGGGACAGGGATGGATGGCTACACCTTC. The chain is built from TRBV4-2 and TRBJ1-2; 9 bases match TRBD1. This CDR3 comprises 17 residues. With 4 bases clipped from V and 6 bases from J, the junction kept 15 bases outside the gene matches. Germline-derived CDR1 and CDR2 are LGHNA and YNFKEQ.

The chain joins TRBV12-3 or TRBV12-4 to TRBJ1-2, with D possibly TRBD1 on 5 matching bases. Trimming took 4 bases from V and 4 from J, leaving 7 bases between them. The CDR3 covers 12 residues. CDR3: CASSSDTYGYTF. CDR3 nucleotide sequence: TGTGCCAGCAGTTCGGACACCTATGGCTACACCTTC.

This clone is a singleton in its sample. CDR3 bases: TGTGCCAGTAGTATACACGGAGGGAGGGCCACGTACCAAGAGACCCAGTACTTC. Its translation is CASSIHGGRATYQETQYF. The rearrangement uses TRBV19 and TRBJ2-5; the match to TRBD2 covers 7 bases. From germline, CDR1 is LNHDA and CDR2 SQIVND (reference sequence). The CDR3 runs 18 residues. The V gene end was trimmed by 2 bases and the J gene end by 0 bases; junction bases not matched to a gene: 12.

The chain is built from TRBV7-2 and TRBJ1-2; the match to TRBD1 covers 9 bases. V dropped 0 bases and J dropped 6; count of bases not matched to a gene: 8. Germline V gene data show CDR1 as SGHTA and CDR2 as FQGNSA. CDR3 length: 16 amino acids. The CDR3 protein is CASSLAPGQGGHGYTF. In nucleotides, the CDR3 is TGTGCCAGCAGCTTAGCCCCGGGACAGGGCGGCCATGGCTACACCTTC. The entire variable domain, with the rest obtained from reference TRBV7-2 and TRBJ1-2, is as follows: GAGVSQSPSNKVTEKGKDVELRCDPISGHTALYWYRQSLGQGLEFLIYFQGNSAPDKSGLPSDRFSAERTGGSVSTLTIQRTQQEDSAVYLCASSLAPGQGGHGYTFGSGTRLTVV.

The V gene is TRBV6-5, the J gene TRBJ1-2; 7 bases fit TRBD1. The V and J ends lost 4 bases and 4 bases, in that order; junction bases with no gene match: 6. The V gene's germline CDR1 is MNHEY and CDR2 SVGAGI. This CDR3 spans 14 amino acids. The CDR3 protein is CASSLQGGAYGYTF. The CDR3 nucleotides are TGTGCCAGCAGTTTGCAGGGGGGTGCCTATGGCTACACCTTC.

This chain links TRBV4-3 with TRBJ1-6; D remains unclear. V lost 1 base and J lost 11, with 15 bases in between. This CDR3 has 15 residues. Per the germline V gene, CDR1 is LGHNA and CDR2 is YSLEER. The CDR3 is CASSQVRGPSAPLHF. CDR3 nucleotide sequence: TGCGCCAGCAGCCAAGTTCGCGGCCCATCGGCACCCCTCCACTTT.

The V gene is TRBV6-5, the J gene TRBJ1-2, with 7 bases aligning to TRBD1. There are 16 residues in the CDR3. The germline V gene encodes CDR1 MNHEY and CDR2 SVGAGI. With V trimmed by 4 bases and J by 2 bases, 10 bases remained unmatched. DNA for the CDR3: TGTGCCAGCAGTTCCCCACGCCAGGGGGAGAACTATGGCTACACCTTC. Protein sequence: CASSSPRQGENYGYTF.

This rearrangement joins TRBV5-1 to TRBJ2-7; TRBD1 is a possible D gene (6 bases). Trimming shortened V by 4 bases and J by 5 bases, and 16 bases separated the two germline ends. CDR3 length equals 14 residues. CDR1 is SGHRS and CDR2 is YFSETQ in the germline V gene. CDR3 DNA: TGCGCCAGCAGCCCCGAGGGGTGGGGGCACGAGCAGTACTTC. As protein: CASSPEGWGHEQYF.

V usage is TRBV9 and J usage is TRBJ2-1, with a possible D match to TRBD2 (5 bases). V dropped 4 bases and J dropped 0 bases, with 11 bases sitting between them. In germline, CDR1 is SGDLS, CDR2 YYNGEE. The CDR3 is 15 residues long. The CDR3 is CASSSRTFSYNEQFF. The CDR3 coding sequence is TGTGCCAGCAGCTCCCGGACTTTCTCCTACAATGAGCAGTTCTTC.

The chain employs TRBV28 and TRBJ1-2; D is unresolved. Germline values: CDR1 MDHEN, CDR2 SYDVKM. The V gene lost 8 bases and the J gene lost 8 bases, with 15 bases spanning the gap. The CDR3 extends over 12 amino acids. The CDR3 DNA reads as TGTGCCAGCTCCGGGGAGCGTGGGGGCTACACCTTC. Translating it yields CASSGERGGYTF.

The J gene is TRBJ1-2, the V gene TRBV25-1; D gene unclear. Germline V gene data show CDR1 as MGHDK and CDR2 as SYGVNS. The CDR3 is 15 residues long. With 0 bases removed from V and 6 bases from J, the gap between germline ends came to 14 bases. Written as DNA, the CDR3 is TGTGCCAGCAGTGAATATGGCCTTGGGCAGCATGGCTACACCTTC. This sequence encodes CASSEYGLGQHGYTF.

This clone was detected once. The rearrangement uses TRBV19 and TRBJ1-5, with 10 bases lining up with TRBD1. V trimming: 4 bases; J trimming: 6 bases; junction bases outside the gene matches: 6. This CDR3 has 15 amino acids. CDR1 LNHDA and CDR2 SQIVND come from the germline V gene (reference sequence). The CDR3 DNA follows: TGTGCCAGTAGTAGTCGACAGGGGGCATTTCAGCCCCAGCATTTT. It specifies CASSSRQGAFQPQHF.